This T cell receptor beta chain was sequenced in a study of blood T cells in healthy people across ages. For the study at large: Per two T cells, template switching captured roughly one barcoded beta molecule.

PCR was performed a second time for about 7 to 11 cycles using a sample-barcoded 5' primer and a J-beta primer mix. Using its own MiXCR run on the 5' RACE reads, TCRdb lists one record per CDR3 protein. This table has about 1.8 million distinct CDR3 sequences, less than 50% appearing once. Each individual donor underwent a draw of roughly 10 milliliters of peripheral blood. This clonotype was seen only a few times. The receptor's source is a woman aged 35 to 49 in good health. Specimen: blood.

CDR3 amino acids: CASSYYRAEGYTF. As DNA, the CDR3 is TGTGCCAGCAGTTACTACAGGGCTGAGGGCTACACCTTC. V and J are TRBV6-5 and TRBJ1-2, with D possibly TRBD1 on 6 matching bases. The V gene's germline CDR1 is MNHEY and CDR2 SVGAGI. The CDR3 loop spans 13 amino acids. V was shortened by 1 base and J by 8 bases, with 11 bases between the two germline ends.